A single sample is the source of the 32 T cell receptor beta chains below, sequenced in a study of spatial heterogeneity in lung cancer. TCRdb recomputed calls from the 5' RACE reads with MiXCR, one row per CDR3 protein. The table shows approximately 56,000 distinct CDR3 sequences, with roughly 7% occurring only once. The time point denotes: blood at routine non-recurrence follow-up after resection. Whole RNA from tumor, nontumor lung or frozen PBMC was sequenced unsorted. Here the sequenced sample was PBMCs, taken at follow-up. The receptors originated from a female donor with early-stage non-small cell lung cancer.

This clonotype was observed a few times. V gene TRBV2 combines with J gene TRBJ2-2; no clear D. The CDR3 contains 11 residues. V lost 7 bases to trimming and J lost 8 bases, with 8 bases between them. The germline CDR1 and CDR2 sequences are SNHLY and FYNNEI. DNA of the CDR3: TGTGCCAGCACCGAACCGGGGGAGCTGTTTTTT. It translates to CASTEPGELFF.

This chain uses TRBV6-1 with TRBJ2-3, with D uncertain. Germline values: CDR1 MNHNS, CDR2 SASEGT. V lost 8 bases and J 6 bases, leaving 6 bases between the germline ends. This CDR3 spans 10 amino acids. CDR3 in DNA: TGTGCCAGCTCGAGGGATACGCAGTATTTT. Amino acid sequence: CASSRDTQYF.

The chain carries TRBV27 and TRBJ1-2, with D hard to call. The V end lost 4 bases, the J end lost 5 bases, and 20 bases lay between the germline ends. The CDR3 contains 16 residues. Germline-derived CDR1 and CDR2 are MNHEY and SMNVEV (reference sequence). CDR3 in DNA: TGTGCCAGCAGTTCCGTGGGCGGCGATTCCTCTTATGGCTACACCTTC. As protein: CASSSVGGDSSYGYTF.

This chain joins TRBV6-5 and TRBJ1-6; 8 bases agree with TRBD1. This CDR3 comprises 14 residues. From germline, CDR1 is MNHEY and CDR2 SVGAGI. With 9 bases clipped from V and 7 bases from J, the junction kept 8 bases outside the gene matches. The CDR3 region has the DNA TGTGCCAGTAACATCAGGGGGCGAAATTCACCCCTCCACTTT. Amino acid sequence: CASNIRGRNSPLHF.

This clonotype was seen repeatedly, ten times or more. The chain uses TRBV20-1 and TRBJ2-7, with D perhaps matching TRBD2 (6 bases). The germline V and J ends were trimmed by 6 bases and 0 bases, with 18 bases remaining between them. Germline CDR1 DFQATT, CDR2 SNEGSKA (reference sequence). This CDR3 is 15 amino acids long. The CDR3 loop is CSAQAWRGASYEQYF. The CDR3 bases are TGCAGTGCCCAGGCGTGGAGGGGAGCCTCCTACGAGCAGTACTTC.

Many counts were recorded for this clonotype. The chain joins TRBV7-2 to TRBJ2-2; D uncertain. The CDR3 consists of 15 residues. The V and J ends lost 3 bases and 1 base respectively, with 9 bases between them. Germline assignment: CDR1 SGHTA and CDR2 FQGNSA. CDR3 in amino acids: CASSFLVGNTGELFF. The DNA of the CDR3 is TGTGCCAGCAGCTTCCTAGTGGGGAACACCGGGGAGCTGTTTTTT.

This clonotype was seen a handful of times. The rearrangement uses TRBV7-2 and TRBJ2-1; tentative D call: TRBD2 (5 bases). V lost 5 bases and J lost 0, with 11 bases in between. CDR3 length: 15 residues. Germline loops: CDR1 SGHTA, CDR2 FQGNSA. CDR3 sequence reads: CASSLDWSSYNEQFF. The CDR3 coding sequence is TGTGCCAGCAGCCTGGACTGGAGCTCCTACAATGAGCAGTTCTTC.

This clonotype was seen at least ten times. The CDR3 DNA sequence: TGTGCCAGCAGCCGCATAGAGACCCAGTACTTC. This gives the protein CASSRIETQYF. The chain uses TRBV7-2 and TRBJ2-5; D call uncertain. The CDR3 spans 11 residues. V was clipped by 5 bases and J by 4 bases, with 5 bases between them. Germline V lookup: CDR1 SGHTA, CDR2 FQGNSA.

In this sample, this clonotype turned up a few times. A read error is likely, as this CDR3 ends without the conserved phenylalanine or tryptophan. This chain links TRBV7-2 with TRBJ1-1; the match to TRBD1 covers 7 bases. CDR3 length equals 14 residues. Germline CDR1 SGHTA, CDR2 FQGNSA. V lost 1 base and J lost 8; bases outside the gene matches: 7. The CDR3 sequence is CASSLGGGDREAFL. In DNA form, the CDR3 reads TGTGCCAGCAGCTTAGGGGGAGGGGACAGAGAAGCTTTCCTT.

This clonotype was seen ten or more times. The CDR3 region has the DNA TGTGCCAGCAGTGTCCGGGATCGTAATTCACCCCTCCACTTT. It is translated as CASSVRDRNSPLHF. The V gene is TRBV6-1, the J gene TRBJ1-6; D gene unclear. In germline, CDR1 is MNHNS, CDR2 SASEGT. V gave up 4 bases and J gave up 6 bases, with 10 bases separating them. CDR3 length: 14 residues.

This clonotype was counted only a few times. The V and J genes are TRBV11-1 and TRBJ2-3; tentative D call: TRBD1 (6 bases). Trimming stripped 1 base from V and 2 bases from J, with 13 bases between. The CDR3 sequence is 16 residues long. Germline CDR1 reads SGHAT; CDR2 reads FQDESV (reference sequence). The CDR3 sequence is CASSLEVAGVTDTQYF. The CDR3 region has the DNA TGTGCCAGCAGCTTAGAAGTGGCAGGGGTCACAGATACGCAGTATTTT.

This clonotype occurred many times. The chain employs TRBV3-1 and TRBJ2-7; the D gene is possibly TRBD2 (5 bases). Trimming took off 4 bases at V and 2 bases at J, with 15 bases between the two ends. The germline CDR1 and CDR2 sequences are LGHDT and YNNKEL (reference sequence). The CDR3 covers 15 residues. CDR3 coding DNA: TGTGCCAGCAGCCTAGAGGGCTCCGCCGCCTACGAGCAGTACTTC. Translation: CASSLEGSAAYEQYF.

This clonotype was seen many times. The rearrangement joins TRBV5-1 to TRBJ2-5; D perhaps matches TRBD1 (6 bases). This CDR3 region has 14 residues. With 2 bases removed from V and 5 bases from J, the gap between germline ends came to 13 bases. Germline CDR1 reads SGHRS; CDR2 reads YFSETQ. CDR3 in amino acids: CASSLEGTGETQYF. DNA for the CDR3: TGCGCCAGCAGCTTAGAGGGAACAGGGGAGACCCAGTACTTC.

This clonotype was recorded at least ten times. The chain is built from TRBV2 and TRBJ2-1; D gene unclear. Trimming left V 7 bases short and J 0 bases short, with 13 bases between. The CDR3 sequence is 15 residues long. Germline V gene data show CDR1 as SNHLY and CDR2 as FYNNEI. CDR3 in amino acids: CASKVDLSSYNEQFF. CDR3 sequence (DNA): TGTGCCAGCAAGGTCGACTTGAGCTCCTACAATGAGCAGTTCTTC.

J is TRBJ1-6 and V is TRBV6-1; D gene uncertain. The CDR3 spans 15 residues. V gave up 7 bases and J gave up 10 bases, with 20 bases separating them. Germline-derived CDR1 and CDR2 are MNHNS and SASEGT. CDR3 in DNA: TGTGCCAGCACCCAAGCGGCTCCCACGGGATCACCCCTCCACTTT. This sequence encodes CASTQAAPTGSPLHF.

The V call is TRBV3-1, the J call TRBJ2-1; D remains unclear. From germline, CDR1 is LGHDT and CDR2 YNNKEL (reference sequence). Between the trimmed V and J ends, which lost 4 bases and 8 bases, there was a span of 6 bases. CDR3 size: 11 residues. In DNA form, the CDR3 reads TGTGCCAGCAGCCGTTGGGATGAGCAGTTCTTC. It specifies CASSRWDEQFF.

This clonotype was seen many times. This chain joins TRBV29-1 and TRBJ1-2; D is perhaps TRBD1 (5 bases). This CDR3 has 12 residues. Per the germline V gene, CDR1 is SQVTM and CDR2 is ANQGSEA. V was cut by 3 bases and J by 6 bases, with 11 bases left in between. The CDR3 sequence: CSVEAGSDGYTF. The DNA for the CDR3 is TGCAGCGTTGAGGCAGGGTCGGATGGCTACACCTTC.

In this sample, this clonotype turned up a few times. The V call is TRBV2, the J call TRBJ2-7; the match to TRBD1 covers 7 bases. Germline loops: CDR1 SNHLY, CDR2 FYNNEI. V gave up 6 bases and J gave up 4 bases; unmatched junction bases: 6. This CDR3 spans 13 amino acids. The CDR3 DNA follows: TGTGCCAGCAGGGGGGACAGAAGGTACGAGCAGTACTTC. Translation: CASRGDRRYEQYF.

This clonotype was detected only a few times. The genes are TRBV28 and TRBJ2-1; TRBD1 is a possible D gene (5 bases). V dropped 6 bases and J dropped 3 bases, with 9 bases sitting between them. This CDR3 comprises 13 residues. The germline V gene has CDR1 MDHEN and CDR2 SYDVKM. The CDR3 DNA sequence: TGTGCCAGCAGACAGGTTCTCTACAATGAGCAGTTCTTC. Translated, it gives CASRQVLYNEQFF.

Only a few counts were recorded for this clonotype. The chain links TRBV14 to TRBJ2-2; no clear D. This CDR3 has 14 amino acids. V lost 0 bases and J lost 4, with 6 bases in between. Germline CDR1 and CDR2: SGHDN and FVKESK. The CDR3 DNA reads as TGTGCCAGCAGCCAAGAGACCTTCACCGGGGAGCTGTTTTTT. Its translation is CASSQETFTGELFF.

This clonotype was seen a handful of times. The J gene is TRBJ1-6, the V gene TRBV20-1; 9 positions match TRBD1. J was trimmed by 10 bases and V by 2 bases; bases with no gene match: 6. The CDR3 sequence is 14 residues long. Germline CDR1 reads DFQATT; CDR2 reads SNEGSKA (reference sequence). CDR3 in amino acids: CSARLQGAESPLHF. The CDR3 bases are TGCAGTGCTAGACTACAGGGGGCGGAATCACCCCTCCACTTT.

The chain joins TRBV19 to TRBJ2-1, with unresolved D. Trimming took 3 bases from V and 6 from J, leaving 12 bases between them. Germline assignment: CDR1 LNHDA and CDR2 SQIVND (reference sequence). This CDR3 has 14 amino acids. The CDR3 DNA sequence: TGTGCCAGTAGTATGCCGCCCTGGAGCAATGAGCAGTTCTTC. Protein: CASSMPPWSNEQFF.

The rearrangement joins TRBV7-9 to TRBJ2-5; 7 nucleotides agree with TRBD2. CDR1 is SEHNR and CDR2 is FQNEAQ in the germline V gene (reference sequence). The J segment lost 2 bases and the V segment lost 7 bases, leaving 13 bases of the junction unmatched. The CDR3 consists of 16 residues. The CDR3 loop is CASIPPRSSGQETQYF. In DNA form, the CDR3 reads TGTGCCAGCATCCCCCCGAGGTCTAGCGGACAAGAGACCCAGTACTTC.

This clonotype was detected many times. The gene calls are TRBV12-3 or TRBV12-4 and TRBJ2-3, with 7 bases identical to TRBD2. The CDR3 runs 16 residues. After removal of 6 bases from V and 6 bases from J, the junction contained 15 bases not matched to a gene. The CDR3 sequence is CASSPAVASGEDTQYF. CDR3 nucleotides: TGTGCCAGCAGCCCCGCTGTTGCTAGCGGTGAGGATACGCAGTATTTT.

This clonotype was counted a few times. This rearrangement joins TRBV5-1 to TRBJ2-3; TRBD2 matches at 14 bases. CDR1 is SGHRS and CDR2 is YFSETQ in the germline V gene. The trim removed 4 bases at V and 4 bases at J, leaving 8 bases unmatched. This CDR3 has 17 residues. The DNA of the CDR3 is TGCGCCAGCAGCAAAGGACTAGCGGGGGGAGCAGCAGATACGCAGTATTTT. The encoded protein is CASSKGLAGGAADTQYF.

This clonotype occurred many times. This sequence joins TRBV28 and TRBJ1-1, with D possibly matching TRBD1 (6 bases). Germline loops: CDR1 MDHEN, CDR2 SYDVKM. The CDR3 runs to 12 residues. The CDR3 DNA is TGTGTCTTGAAGAAAGGGACAACCGAAGCTTTCTTT. This translates into CVLKKGTTEAFF.

The J gene is TRBJ1-1, the V gene TRBV7-9; D remains ambiguous. Trimming left V 5 bases short and J 6 bases short, with 13 bases between. Per germline, CDR1 SEHNR and CDR2 FQNEAQ (reference sequence). There are 13 residues in the CDR3. The CDR3 region has the DNA TGTGCCAGCAGCAAGGACCTTCTTGCTGAAGCTTTCTTT. Its protein is CASSKDLLAEAFF.

The chain is built from TRBV6-5 and TRBJ1-5, with D hard to call. The CDR3 contains 11 residues. The germline gives CDR1 MNHEY, CDR2 SVGAGI. V gave up 10 bases and J gave up 7 bases, with 11 bases separating them. CDR3 amino acids: CANRSGQPQHF. Written as DNA, the CDR3 is TGTGCCAACCGGTCAGGCCAGCCCCAGCATTTT.

This clonotype has a count of ten or more. The chain joins TRBV10-3 to TRBJ2-7; D is unresolved. The length of the CDR3 is 13 residues. Germline V gene data show CDR1 as ENHRY and CDR2 as SYGVKD. Between the trimmed V and J ends, which lost 2 bases and 9 bases, there was a span of 14 bases. In DNA, the CDR3 is TGTGCCATCAGTGAGATGGAAATAGCTGTGCAGTACTTC. It translates to CAISEMEIAVQYF.

The chain employs TRBV5-6 and TRBJ2-7; 10 bases fit TRBD1. There are 15 residues in the CDR3. The V and J ends lost 4 bases and 3 bases, in that order; junction bases with no gene match: 7. The germline gives CDR1 SGHDT, CDR2 YYEEEE. The CDR3 region has the DNA TGTGCCAGCAGCCCTCGGGGACAGGGGAACTACGAGCAGTACTTC. This sequence encodes CASSPRGQGNYEQYF.

In its sample, this clonotype was seen many times. The CDR3 is CASSSGTGPSGNTIYF. CDR3 DNA sequence: TGTGCCAGCAGCTCCGGGACAGGGCCCTCTGGAAACACCATATATTTT. The J gene is TRBJ1-3, the V gene TRBV7-6, with 9 bases fitting TRBD1. This CDR3 comprises 16 residues. V shed 4 bases, J shed 0 bases, and the junction held 4 bases outside the gene matches. Per the germline V gene, CDR1 is SGHVS and CDR2 is FNYEAQ.

The chain links TRBV6-1 to TRBJ2-1; 14 bases are shared with TRBD2. Germline-derived CDR1 and CDR2 are MNHNS and SASEGT. CDR3 size: 15 residues. V lost 7 bases and J lost 8; bases outside the gene matches: 7. CDR3 DNA: TGTGCCAGCACTCGACTAGCGGGGGGGTTGGATGAGCAGTTCTTC. This encodes CASTRLAGGLDEQFF.